The T cell receptor (beta chain) under discussion was sequenced for a study of circulating CD8 cells and anti-PD-1 response in melanoma. Comment on this clonotype: A clone one base away is much larger, so this may be a read error.

TCR libraries were prepared from 15 ng of total RNA with the QIAseq Immune Repertoire TCR panel. TCRdb reprocessed the reads via MiXCR and lists one record per CDR3 protein. The sample has approximately 2,000 distinct CDR3 sequences, 6.5% to 7.5% seen once. Germline CDR1 SEHNR, CDR2 FQNEAQ (reference sequence). The CDR3 contains 16 residues. Sorting of live CD3+CD8+TCRalphabeta+ cells by PD-1 and/or TIGIT gave four subsets. The sequences come from CD8+ T cells from PBMCs, collected at baseline or after one month of anti-PD-1 therapy (not recorded which). The chain uses TRBV7-9 and TRBJ2-3; 9 positions match TRBD2. This receptor was obtained from a human donor with melanoma. The CDR3: CAGRAAGGENTYTQYF. In DNA form, the CDR3 reads TGTGCCGGCCGCGCAGCGGGAGGCGAAAACACATATACGCAGTATTTT.